Included here is one T cell receptor beta chain sequence, with context. Its antigen is not identified. Profiled with immunoSEQ multiplex PCR; TCRdb holds only in-frame clones, not every one. The table lists 200,000 to 300,000 clones, roughly 89% of them singletons. Among the approximately 110 subjects of the validation cohort, separate from the roughly 700-subject first cohort, were the donors. Trimming took off 8 bases at V and 0 bases at J, with 10 bases between the two ends. Looked up from germline, CDR1 is MNHNS and CDR2 is SASEGT. The CDR3 runs 13 residues. The sample is drawn from a study of cytomegalovirus exposure and HLA in healthy donors. Regarding the study as a whole: Reportedly, cytomegalovirus status was diagnosed with high sensitivity and specificity. The study recorded over 150 TCR beta chains that were cytomegalovirus-associated.

This TCR came from a man aged 18-30 years in good health and CMV-seronegative. Sequenced: PBMCs. The chain is built from TRBV6-1 and TRBJ1-1, with TRBD1 as a possible D gene (5 bases). The CDR3 DNA follows: TGTGCCAGCGGCTGGGGGGTGAACACTGAAGCTTTCTTT. This encodes CASGWGVNTEAFF.